The T cell receptor (beta chain) under discussion was sequenced for a study of identical twins. TCRdb reprocessed the 5' RACE reads with MiXCR, giving one entry per CDR3 protein. The table lists about 790,000 distinct CDR3 sequences, about 20% of them singletons. The CDR3 loop spans 14 amino acids. Germline V gene sequence: CDR1 SGHVS, CDR2 FNYEAQ. V gave up 2 bases and J gave up 6 bases, with 14 bases separating them. Findings of the study overall: Where out-of-frame alpha sequences were twin-shared, they showed excess low generation probability. Models predicted too little out-of-frame TCR alpha sharing in monozygotic twins.

This clonotype was observed a handful of times. What it binds is not known. Another study also made use of these data, one on T cells expressing NK-cell markers. As that study records: Repertoire data for TCR beta were derived from sorted T cells (CD3+CD56+NKG2C+, CD3+CD56+NKG2C- and CD3+CD56-NKG2C+).

V and J are TRBV7-6 and TRBJ2-7; D may be TRBD1 (5 bases). The clonotype was recovered from a woman between 18 and 29 years old in good health. The material sequenced was PBMCs. The CDR3 DNA reads TGTGCCAGCAGCTTACTTAGACAGAGATCCGAGCAGTACTTC. Translated: CASSLLRQRSEQYF.